A selection of T cell receptor beta chains follows, all from one sample in a study of cytomegalovirus exposure and HLA in healthy donors. Here immunoSEQ multiplex PCR was the method, and the copy in TCRdb shows in-frame clones only, minus some. The repertoire consists of around 250,000 clones, with nearly 90% occurring once and the leading ten covering 0.37%. The sequencing sample was made of PBMCs. The receptors were gathered from a woman aged 18 to 35 in good health and CMV-seronegative. CDR3s include the opening cysteine and the closing phenylalanine or tryptophan. D genes are given only for firm matches. Where a row states a size, it is once, few, many or the class of an expanded clone; other rows omit it.

D,V,J,size,CDR3,DNA
TRBD1,TRBV2,TRBJ1-5,NA,CASKVEQGGSQPQHF,TGTGCCAGCAAAGTGGAACAGGGGGGTTCGCAGCCCCAGCATTTT
NA,TRBV7-9,TRBJ2-3,NA,CASSFDPRVDTQYF,TGTGCCAGCAGCTTTGACCCGAGGGTGGATACGCAGTATTTT
NA,TRBV11-2,TRBJ1-2,NA,CASSLGEPYGYTF,TGTGCCAGCAGCTTAGGGGAGCCCTATGGCTACACCTTC
TRBD1,TRBV5-1,TRBJ1-1,NA,CASSDDDRGLPLNTEAFF,TGCGCCAGCAGCGACGACGACAGGGGGCTGCCTTTGAACACTGAAGCTTTCTTT
TRBD2,TRBV6-4,TRBJ2-2,many,CASSDSGDTGELFF,TGTGCCAGCAGTGACAGCGGGGACACCGGGGAGCTGTTTTTT
NA,TRBV28,TRBJ2-5,NA,CASSLRARVRLWGQETQYF,TGTGCCAGCAGTTTGAGGGCACGGGTCCGCCTCTGGGGACAAGAGACCCAGTACTTC
NA,TRBV5-1,TRBJ2-1,NA,CASSLEAQGKGNEQFF,TGCGCCAGCAGCTTGGAGGCACAGGGCAAGGGGAATGAGCAGTTCTTC
NA,TRBV14,TRBJ1-2,NA,CASSQGGRANYGYTF,TGTGCCAGCAGCCAAGGAGGCAGAGCTAACTATGGCTACACCTTC
NA,TRBV15,TRBJ2-5,NA,CATSTDHPPGQGFSGIETQYF,TGTGCCACCAGCACAGATCACCCTCCGGGACAGGGTTTTAGCGGGATAGAGACCCAGTACTTC
TRBD1,TRBV19,TRBJ2-1,NA,CASRNPGGISYNEQFF,TGTGCCAGTCGGAATCCAGGGGGCATCTCCTACAATGAGCAGTTCTTC
TRBD1,TRBV4-1,TRBJ2-2,NA,CASSRDRVISGELFF,TGCGCCAGCAGCCGAGACAGGGTAATCTCCGGGGAGCTGTTTTTT
NA,TRBV9,TRBJ1-1,NA,CASSVDEGNTEAFF,TGTGCCAGCAGCGTAGATGAGGGGAACACTGAAGCTTTCTTT
TRBD1,TRBV6-6,TRBJ2-7,NA,CASSYEYRGGEQYF,TGTGCCAGCAGTTACGAGTACAGGGGCGGCGAGCAGTACTTC